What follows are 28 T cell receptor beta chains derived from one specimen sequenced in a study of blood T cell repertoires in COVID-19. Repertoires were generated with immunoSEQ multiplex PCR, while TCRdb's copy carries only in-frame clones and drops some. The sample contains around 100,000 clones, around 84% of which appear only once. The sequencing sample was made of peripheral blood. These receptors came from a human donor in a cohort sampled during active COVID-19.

The CDR3 loop is CASRASGGSLITGELFF. In nucleotides, the CDR3 is TGTGCCAGCAGAGCTAGCGGCGGTTCCCTCATCACCGGGGAGCTGTTTTTT. The rearrangement links TRBV2 to TRBJ2-2; 7 bases are a match to TRBD2. Germline values: CDR1 SNHLY, CDR2 FYNNEI. The CDR3 is 17 residues long. V was pared by 6 bases and J by 4 bases, with 14 bases of the junction left unmatched.

CDR3 loop: CASLGTGSANYGYTF. The CDR3 region has the DNA TGTGCCAGTCTTGGGACAGGGTCTGCTAACTATGGCTACACCTTC. The chain joins TRBV19 to TRBJ1-2, with 9 bases identical to TRBD1. The CDR3 is 15 residues long. Germline CDR1 and CDR2: LNHDA and SQIVND (reference sequence). V dropped 8 bases and J dropped 0; count of bases not matched to a gene: 7.

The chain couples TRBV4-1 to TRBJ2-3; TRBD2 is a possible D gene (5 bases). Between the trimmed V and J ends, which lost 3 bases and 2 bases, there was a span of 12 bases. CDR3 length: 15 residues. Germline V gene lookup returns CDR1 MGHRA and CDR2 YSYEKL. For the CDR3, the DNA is TGCGCCAGCAGCCAGACGGGGTCGCCCACAGATACGCAGTATTTT. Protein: CASSQTGSPTDTQYF.

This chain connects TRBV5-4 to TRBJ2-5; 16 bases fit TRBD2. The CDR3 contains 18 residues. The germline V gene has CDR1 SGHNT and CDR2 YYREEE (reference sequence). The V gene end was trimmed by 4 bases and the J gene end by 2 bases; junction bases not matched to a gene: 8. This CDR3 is CASSPGTSGGVFQETQYF. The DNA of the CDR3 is TGTGCCAGCAGCCCAGGGACTAGCGGGGGGGTTTTTCAAGAGACCCAGTACTTC. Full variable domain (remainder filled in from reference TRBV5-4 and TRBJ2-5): ETGVTQSPTHLIKTRGQQVTLRCSSQSGHNTVSWYQQALGQGPQFIFQYYREEENGRGNFPPRFSGLQFPNYSSELNVNALELDDSALYLCASSPGTSGGVFQETQYFGPGTRLLVL.

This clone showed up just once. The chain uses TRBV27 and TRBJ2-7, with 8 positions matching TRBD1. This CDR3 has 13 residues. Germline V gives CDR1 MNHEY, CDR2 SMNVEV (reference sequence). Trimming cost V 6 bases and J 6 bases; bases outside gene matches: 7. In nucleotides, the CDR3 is TGTGCCAGCAGCCCAGGGGGCTGGTCCGAGCAGTACTTC. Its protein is CASSPGGWSEQYF.

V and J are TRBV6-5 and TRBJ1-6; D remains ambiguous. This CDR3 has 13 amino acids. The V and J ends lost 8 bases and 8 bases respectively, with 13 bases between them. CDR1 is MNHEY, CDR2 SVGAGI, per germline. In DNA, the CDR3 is TGTGCCAGCGGAGGGCAGCTCGATTCACCCCTCCACTTT. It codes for CASGGQLDSPLHF.

The CDR3 nucleotides are TGTGCCAGAAGCGGAGATCAGCCCCAGCATTTT. It translates to CARSGDQPQHF. The chain is built from TRBV6-2 or TRBV6-3 and TRBJ1-5; D gene unclear. The V gene lost 9 bases and the J gene lost 5 bases, with 8 bases spanning the gap. CDR3 length: 11 residues. The V gene's germline CDR1 is MNHEY and CDR2 SVGEGT.

In DNA form, the CDR3 reads TGTGCCAGTAGTGTTCACGGGAGCCCGGGTGGCTACACCTTC. Translation gives CASSVHGSPGGYTF. The J gene is TRBJ1-2, the V gene TRBV19; D ambiguous. Germline CDR1 LNHDA, CDR2 SQIVND (reference sequence). Trimming took off 5 bases at V and 7 bases at J, with 17 bases between the two ends. The CDR3 has 14 amino acids.

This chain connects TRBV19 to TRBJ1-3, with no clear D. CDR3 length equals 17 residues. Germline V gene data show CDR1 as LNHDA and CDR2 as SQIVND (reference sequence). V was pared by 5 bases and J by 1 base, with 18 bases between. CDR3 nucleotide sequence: TGTGCCAGTAGTTACGTCGCGGGCCAAGCTTCTGGAAACACCATATATTTT. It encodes CASSYVAGQASGNTIYF. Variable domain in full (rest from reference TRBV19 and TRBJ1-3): DGGITQSPKYLFRKEGQNVTLSCEQNLNHDAMYWYRQDPGQGLRLIYYSQIVNDFQKGDIAEGYSVSREKKESFPLTVTSAQKNPTAFYLCASSYVAGQASGNTIYFGEGSWLTVV.

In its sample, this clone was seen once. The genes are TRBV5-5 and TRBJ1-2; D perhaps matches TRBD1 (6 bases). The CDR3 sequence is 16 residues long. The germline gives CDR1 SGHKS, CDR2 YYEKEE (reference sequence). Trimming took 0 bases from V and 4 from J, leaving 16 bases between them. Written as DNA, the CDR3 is TGTGCCAGCAGCTTGGGTGGTGGGGGCGCGGGCTATGGCTACACCTTC. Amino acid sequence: CASSLGGGGAGYGYTF.

The CDR3 protein is CASRRGSTDTQYF. In DNA, the CDR3 is TGCGCCAGCCGAAGGGGGAGCACAGATACGCAGTATTTT. V gene TRBV5-1 combines with J gene TRBJ2-3; perhaps TRBD1 as D (6 bases). Trimming pared 7 bases from V and 0 bases from J, leaving 9 bases between. Looked up from germline, CDR1 is SGHRS and CDR2 is YFSETQ. The CDR3 spans 13 residues. The full variable domain, with the rest looked up from reference TRBV5-1 and TRBJ2-3, is KAGVTQTPRYLIKTRGQQVTLSCSPISGHRSVSWYQQTPGQGLQFLFEYFSETQRNKGNFPGRFSGRQFSNSRSEMNVSTLELGDSALYLCASRRGSTDTQYFGPGTRLTVL.

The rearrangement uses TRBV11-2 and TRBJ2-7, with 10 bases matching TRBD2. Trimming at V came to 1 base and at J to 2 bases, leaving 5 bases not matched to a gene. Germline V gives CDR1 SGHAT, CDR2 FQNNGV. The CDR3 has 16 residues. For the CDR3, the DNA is TGTGCCAGCAGCTTAGTAGGCAGCGGGGGGGCCTACGAGCAGTACTTC. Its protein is CASSLVGSGGAYEQYF.

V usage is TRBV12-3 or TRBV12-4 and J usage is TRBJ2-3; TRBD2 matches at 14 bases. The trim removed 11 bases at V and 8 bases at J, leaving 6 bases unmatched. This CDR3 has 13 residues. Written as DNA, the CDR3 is TGTGCCTCAGGACTAGCGGGGGGCCTTACGCAGTATTTT. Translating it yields CASGLAGGLTQYF.

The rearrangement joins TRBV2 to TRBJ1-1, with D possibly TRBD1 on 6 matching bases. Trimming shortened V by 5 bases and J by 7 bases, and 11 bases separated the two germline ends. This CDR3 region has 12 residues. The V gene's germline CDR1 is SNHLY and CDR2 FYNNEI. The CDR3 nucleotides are TGTGCCAGCAGTCCGGACAGCCGTGAAGCTTTCTTT. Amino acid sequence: CASSPDSREAFF.

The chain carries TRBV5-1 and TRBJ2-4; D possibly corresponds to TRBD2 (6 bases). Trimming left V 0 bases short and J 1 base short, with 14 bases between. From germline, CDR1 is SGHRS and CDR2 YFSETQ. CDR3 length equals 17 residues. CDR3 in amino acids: CASSLAWGTRAKNIQYF. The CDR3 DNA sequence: TGCGCCAGCAGCTTGGCCTGGGGGACTCGGGCCAAAAACATTCAGTACTTC.

DNA for the CDR3: TGTGCCAGCAGCTTGCAGGGGGTCTACGAGCAGTACTTC. Its protein product is CASSLQGVYEQYF. J is TRBJ2-7 and V is TRBV5-5, with 7 positions matching TRBD1. Trimming cost V 1 base and J 3 bases; bases outside gene matches: 1. Germline lookup yields CDR1 SGHKS and CDR2 YYEKEE (reference sequence). This CDR3 is built from 13 residues.

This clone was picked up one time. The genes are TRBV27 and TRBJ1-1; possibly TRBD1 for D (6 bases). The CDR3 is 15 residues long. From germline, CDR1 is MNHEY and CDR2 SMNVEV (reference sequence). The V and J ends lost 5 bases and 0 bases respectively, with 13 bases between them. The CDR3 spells CASSKDRRLNTEAFF. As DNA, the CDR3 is TGTGCCAGCAGTAAGGACAGAAGATTGAACACTGAAGCTTTCTTT.

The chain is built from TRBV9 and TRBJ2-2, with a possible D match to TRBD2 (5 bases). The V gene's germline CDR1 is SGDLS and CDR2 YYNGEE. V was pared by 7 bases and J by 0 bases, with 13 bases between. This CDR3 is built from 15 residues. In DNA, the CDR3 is TGTGCCAGCGGCGATGGACTCCCGAACACCGGGGAGCTGTTTTTT. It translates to CASGDGLPNTGELFF.

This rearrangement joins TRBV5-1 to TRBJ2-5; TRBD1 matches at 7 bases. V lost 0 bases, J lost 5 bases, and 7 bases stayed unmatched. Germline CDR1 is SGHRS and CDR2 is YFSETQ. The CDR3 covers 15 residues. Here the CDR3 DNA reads TGCGCCAGCAGCTTGGAGGTAGGGGGCTGGGAGACCCAGTACTTC. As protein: CASSLEVGGWETQYF.

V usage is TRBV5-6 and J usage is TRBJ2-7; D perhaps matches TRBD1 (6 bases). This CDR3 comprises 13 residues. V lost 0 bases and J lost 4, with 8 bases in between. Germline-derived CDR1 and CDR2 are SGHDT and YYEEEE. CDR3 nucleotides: TGTGCCAGCAGCTTGGACAGGGTTTACGAGCAGTACTTC. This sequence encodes CASSLDRVYEQYF.

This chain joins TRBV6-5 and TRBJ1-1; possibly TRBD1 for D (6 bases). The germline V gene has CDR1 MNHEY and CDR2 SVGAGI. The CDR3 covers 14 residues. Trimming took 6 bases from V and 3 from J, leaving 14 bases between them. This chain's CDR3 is CASRIPGAHTEAFF. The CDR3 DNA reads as TGTGCCAGCAGAATACCAGGGGCTCACACTGAAGCTTTCTTT.

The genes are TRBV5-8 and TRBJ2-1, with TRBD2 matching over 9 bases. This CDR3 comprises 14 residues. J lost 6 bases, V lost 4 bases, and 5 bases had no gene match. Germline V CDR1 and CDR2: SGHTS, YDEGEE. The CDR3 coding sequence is TGTGCCAGCAGCCGGGGACTAGCCGGCAATGAGCAGTTCTTC. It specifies CASSRGLAGNEQFF.

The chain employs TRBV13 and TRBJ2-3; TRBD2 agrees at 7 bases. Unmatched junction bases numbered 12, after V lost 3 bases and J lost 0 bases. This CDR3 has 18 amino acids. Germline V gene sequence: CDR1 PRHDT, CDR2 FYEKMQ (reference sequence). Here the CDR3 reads CASSFRDYQKASTDTQYF. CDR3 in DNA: TGTGCCAGCAGCTTCCGGGACTACCAAAAAGCTAGCACAGATACGCAGTATTTT. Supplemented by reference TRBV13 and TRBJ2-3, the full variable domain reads AAGVIQSPRHLIKEKRETATLKCYPIPRHDTVYWYQQGPGQDPQFLISFYEKMQSDKGSIPDRFSAQQFSDYHSELNMSSLELGDSALYFCASSFRDYQKASTDTQYFGPGTRLTVL.

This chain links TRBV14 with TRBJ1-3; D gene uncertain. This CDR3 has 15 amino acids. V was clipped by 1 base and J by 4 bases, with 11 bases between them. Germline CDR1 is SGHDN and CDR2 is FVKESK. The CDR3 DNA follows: TGTGCCAGCAGCCAAGCCCCGGGGAAGGGAAACACCATATATTTT. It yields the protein CASSQAPGKGNTIYF.

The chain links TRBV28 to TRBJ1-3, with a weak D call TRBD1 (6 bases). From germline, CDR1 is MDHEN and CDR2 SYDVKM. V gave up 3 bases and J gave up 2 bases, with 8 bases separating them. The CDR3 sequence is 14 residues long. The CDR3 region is CASSFYRAGNTIYF. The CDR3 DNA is TGTGCCAGCAGTTTCTACAGGGCTGGAAACACCATATATTTT.

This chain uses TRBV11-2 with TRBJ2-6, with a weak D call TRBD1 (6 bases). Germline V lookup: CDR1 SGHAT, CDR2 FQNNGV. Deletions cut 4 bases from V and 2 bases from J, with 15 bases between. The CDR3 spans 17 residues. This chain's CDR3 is CASSSPQGPAGANVLTF. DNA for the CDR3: TGTGCCAGCAGCTCTCCCCAGGGGCCCGCTGGGGCCAACGTCCTGACTTTC.

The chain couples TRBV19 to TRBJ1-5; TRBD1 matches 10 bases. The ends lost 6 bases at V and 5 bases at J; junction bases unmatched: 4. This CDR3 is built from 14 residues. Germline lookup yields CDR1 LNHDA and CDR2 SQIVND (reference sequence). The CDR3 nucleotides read TGTGCCAGTAGCAGACAGGGGGCCTATCAGCCCCAGCATTTT. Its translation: CASSRQGAYQPQHF.

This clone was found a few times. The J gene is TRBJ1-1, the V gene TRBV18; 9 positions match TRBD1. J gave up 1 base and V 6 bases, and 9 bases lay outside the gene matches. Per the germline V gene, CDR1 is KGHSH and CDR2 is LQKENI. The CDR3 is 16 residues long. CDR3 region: CASSLPGTGRNTEAFF. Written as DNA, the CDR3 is TGTGCCAGCTCCCTACCCGGGACAGGGAGGAACACTGAAGCTTTCTTT.